The 18 T cell receptor beta chains given below trace back to one sample, sequenced in a study of shared T cell receptors in the human thymus listed by TCRdb under 2021. Library construction relied on the immunoSEQ multiplex PCR assay. The source is immuneACCESS, and TCRdb retained only in-frame sequences with V and J called. Part of the clones is not carried over; for the studies checked, unresolved V genes explain less than half of this, and the remainder is unexplained. Across this sample there are some 640,000 clones, with 70% to 90% seen only once. Roughly 0.0089% of the sample rests with the top ten. This same sample was also part of a study on human thymus T cells.

Input material: thymocytes. These receptors were obtained from a boy under three years old with a congenital heart defect. Donor details come from another sample of the same person, matched by shared clones.

The CDR3 bases are TGCGCCAGCAGCATTAACGGGACAGGCCAGCTGTACGAGCAGTACTTC. Its protein is CASSINGTGQLYEQYF. V is TRBV4-3 and J is TRBJ2-7; 8 bases map to TRBD1. Germline V lookup: CDR1 LGHNA, CDR2 YSLEER. CDR3 size: 16 residues. V was clipped by 5 bases and J by 4 bases; unmatched bases: 13.

The rearrangement links TRBV30 to TRBJ2-7, with a tentative D call TRBD1 (5 bases). The CDR3 totals 15 residues. Looked up from germline, CDR1 is GTSNPN and CDR2 is SVGIG (reference sequence). Trimming pared 3 bases from V and 0 bases from J, leaving 15 bases between. The CDR3 region has the DNA TGTGCCTGGAGGGCCCCACAGGTGCCCTCCTACGAGCAGTACTTC. This gives the protein CAWRAPQVPSYEQYF.

This chain joins TRBV5-1 and TRBJ2-7; the match to TRBD2 covers 15 bases. Germline V gene sequence: CDR1 SGHRS, CDR2 YFSETQ. The trim removed 6 bases at V and 0 bases at J, leaving 13 bases unmatched. This CDR3 has 19 residues. As DNA, the CDR3 is TGCGCCAGCACCCGGGGTCCCGGACTAGCGGGGGGGGGCTCCTACGAGCAGTACTTC. This gives the protein CASTRGPGLAGGGSYEQYF.

The chain uses TRBV5-1 and TRBJ2-1; 9 positions agree with TRBD1. The trim removed 3 bases at V and 0 bases at J, leaving 10 bases unmatched. CDR3 length: 18 amino acids. Germline-derived CDR1 and CDR2 are SGHRS and YFSETQ. CDR3: CASSWGDRVLSSYNEQFF. CDR3 nucleotide sequence: TGCGCCAGCAGCTGGGGGGACAGGGTCCTAAGCTCCTACAATGAGCAGTTCTTC.

This chain joins TRBV27 and TRBJ2-4, with a tentative D call TRBD2 (6 bases). V shed 6 bases and J shed 0 bases, with 15 bases lying between them. The germline V gene encodes CDR1 MNHEY and CDR2 SMNVEV (reference sequence). The CDR3 contains 16 residues. For the CDR3, the DNA is TGTGCCAGCAGAGCACTAGCAAATAAAGCCAAAAACATTCAGTACTTC. Translation: CASRALANKAKNIQYF.

V and J are TRBV2 and TRBJ2-2; D is perhaps TRBD1 (6 bases). CDR1 is SNHLY and CDR2 is FYNNEI in the germline V gene. This CDR3 has 15 amino acids. V was cut by 7 bases and J by 4 bases, with 16 bases left in between. CDR3 loop: CASISGQGITGELFF. CDR3 DNA: TGTGCCAGCATTTCAGGGCAGGGGATCACCGGGGAGCTGTTTTTT. Full variable domain (missing parts from reference TRBV2 and TRBJ2-2): EPEVTQTPSHQVTQMGQEVILRCVPISNHLYFYWYRQILGQKVEFLVSFYNNEISEKSEIFDDQFSVERPDGSNFTLKIRSTKLEDSAMYFCASISGQGITGELFFGEGSRLTVL.

The chain has TRBV25-1 and TRBJ2-1; D gene uncertain. Germline assignment: CDR1 MGHDK and CDR2 SYGVNS. V lost 2 bases and J 10 bases, leaving 6 bases between the germline ends. CDR3 length equals 11 residues. CDR3 in DNA: TGTGCCAGCAGTGAACGGCGGGAGCAGTTCTTC. Amino acids: CASSERREQFF. Drawing the rest from reference TRBV25-1 and TRBJ2-1, the complete variable domain is EADIYQTPRYLVIGTGKKITLECSQTMGHDKMYWYQQDPGMELHLIHYSYGVNSTEKGDLSSESTVSRIRTEHFPLTLESARPSHTSQYLCASSERREQFFGPGTRLTVL.

This clone showed up just once. The CDR3 protein is CASSPYSSSYEQYF. CDR3 sequence (DNA): TGTGCCAGCTCACCGTATTCTAGCTCCTACGAGCAGTACTTC. V usage is TRBV18 and J usage is TRBJ2-7; D gene ambiguous. Trimming stripped 3 bases from V and 0 bases from J, with 9 bases between. This CDR3 is built from 14 residues. CDR1 is KGHSH and CDR2 is LQKENI in the germline V gene.

The rearrangement uses TRBV6-5 and TRBJ2-7, with TRBD1 identical over 9 bases. The CDR3 spans 14 residues. The germline V gene has CDR1 MNHEY and CDR2 SVGAGI. V was clipped by 2 bases and J by 4 bases; unmatched bases: 3. This chain's CDR3 is CASSYDRGNYEQYF. The CDR3 nucleotides read TGTGCCAGCAGTTACGACAGGGGGAATTACGAGCAGTACTTC.

J is TRBJ2-7 and V is TRBV5-4, with a tentative D call TRBD1 (5 bases). This CDR3 is built from 15 residues. The germline V gene has CDR1 SGHNT and CDR2 YYREEE (reference sequence). V was trimmed by 3 bases and J by 7 bases, leaving 20 bases between them. This CDR3 is CASSSDSLPRREQYF. CDR3 nucleotides: TGTGCCAGCAGCTCTGACAGCCTCCCCCGTCGGGAGCAGTACTTC.

This clone was observed a single time. This chain uses TRBV20-1 with TRBJ2-1; 7 bases align to TRBD1. Trimming took 7 bases from V and 8 from J; bases not matched to a gene: 5. The CDR3 is 11 amino acids. Per the germline V gene, CDR1 is DFQATT and CDR2 is SNEGSKA (reference sequence). CDR3 sequence reads: CSGTGVDEQFF. DNA for the CDR3: TGCAGTGGTACAGGGGTCGATGAGCAGTTCTTC.

Remarks on this clone: A junction end diverges from the germline sequence, so it may reflect a read error. The chain has TRBV5-6 and TRBJ1-1; TRBD1 aligns across 11 bases. This CDR3 region has 14 residues. The germline gives CDR1 SGHDT, CDR2 YYEEEE. In DNA, the CDR3 is TGTGGCAGCAGGGGGACAGGGGGGAGCACTGAAGCTTTCTTT. Translation gives CGSRGTGGSTEAFF.

The CDR3 reads CASSEGQGDWVGWPYEQYF. The CDR3 bases are TGTGCCAGCAGTGAAGGCCAGGGCGATTGGGTCGGGTGGCCCTACGAGCAGTACTTC. V gene TRBV2 combines with J gene TRBJ2-7, with D perhaps matching TRBD1 (5 bases). This CDR3 spans 19 amino acids. The germline V and J ends were trimmed by 1 base and 2 bases, with 24 bases remaining between them. CDR1 SNHLY and CDR2 FYNNEI come from the germline V gene.

The chain employs TRBV19 and TRBJ2-3, with D perhaps TRBD2 (5 bases). Trimming pared 3 bases from V and 10 bases from J, leaving 11 bases between. Germline V CDR1 and CDR2: LNHDA, SQIVND (reference sequence). The CDR3 is 12 amino acids. The CDR3 bases are TGTGCCAGTAGTATCGGGAACCAAGCGCAGTATTTT. It translates to CASSIGNQAQYF.

This chain links TRBV4-3 with TRBJ2-7, with TRBD2 identical over 8 bases. With 0 bases clipped from V and 5 bases from J, the junction kept 3 bases outside the gene matches. In germline, CDR1 is LGHNA, CDR2 YSLEER. This CDR3 region has 14 residues. The CDR3 reads CASSQEAGEDEQYF. CDR3 nucleotide sequence: TGCGCCAGCAGCCAAGAAGCGGGAGAGGACGAGCAGTACTTC.

V gene TRBV6-1 combines with J gene TRBJ1-5; possibly TRBD1 for D (5 bases). The germline V gene encodes CDR1 MNHNS and CDR2 SASEGT. This CDR3 contains 16 residues. Between the trimmed V and J ends, which lost 4 bases and 1 base, there was a span of 14 bases. The CDR3 DNA reads as TGTGCCAGCAGTGTTTCAATGGGGCCGAGCAATCAGCCCCAGCATTTT. Protein: CASSVSMGPSNQPQHF.

The chain links TRBV4-1 to TRBJ2-1; 15 nucleotides agree with TRBD2. V lost 4 bases to trimming and J lost 6 bases; unmatched junction nucleotides: 19. Germline V gene sequence: CDR1 MGHRA, CDR2 YSYEKL. CDR3 size: 21 residues. CDR3 amino acids: CASSPFVRGLAGGVRPNEQFF. For the CDR3, the DNA is TGCGCCAGCAGCCCCTTCGTGAGAGGACTAGCGGGAGGGGTCCGTCCCAATGAGCAGTTCTTC.

The V call is TRBV5-8, the J call TRBJ1-2, with 7 nucleotides matching TRBD1. Germline V CDR1 and CDR2: SGHTS, YDEGEE. V shed 2 bases and J 12 bases; nucleotides not matched to a gene: 7. CDR3 length: 12 residues. Written as DNA, the CDR3 is TGTGCCAGCAGCTTCCTACAGGGGCGGAACACCTTC. It encodes CASSFLQGRNTF.